The entry below describes one T cell receptor beta chain. Data came from immunoSEQ multiplex PCR; TCRdb stores just in-frame clones and leaves some out. The sample records around 79,000 clones, about 91% being singletons. From germline, CDR1 is MNHEY and CDR2 SMNVEV (reference sequence). Trimming pared 5 bases from V and 8 bases from J, leaving 10 bases between. The CDR3 length is 12 residues. The sample originates from a study of technical replicates of blood from four donors. This rearrangement joins TRBV27 to TRBJ2-4; tentative D call: TRBD2 (5 bases). The source material was T cells isolated from PBMCs. This clonotype was obtained from a human donor in good health. Some clones in this sample may be carry-over from other donors' samples. CDR3 sequence reads: CASSHGDDIQYF. The DNA for the CDR3 is TGTGCCAGCAGTCACGGGGATGACATTCAGTACTTC.